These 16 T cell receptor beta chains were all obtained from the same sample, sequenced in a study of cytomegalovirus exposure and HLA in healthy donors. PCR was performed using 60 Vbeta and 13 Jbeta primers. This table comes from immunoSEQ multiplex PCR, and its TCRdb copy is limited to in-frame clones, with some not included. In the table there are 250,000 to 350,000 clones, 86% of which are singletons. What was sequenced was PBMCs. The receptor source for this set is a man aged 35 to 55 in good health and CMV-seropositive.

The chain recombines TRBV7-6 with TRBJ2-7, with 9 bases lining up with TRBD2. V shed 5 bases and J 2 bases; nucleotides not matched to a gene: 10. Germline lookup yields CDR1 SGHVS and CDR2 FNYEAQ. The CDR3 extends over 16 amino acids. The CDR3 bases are TGTGCCAGCAGCCCACCTGGCCTAGCGGGAACCTACGAGCAGTACTTC. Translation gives CASSPPGLAGTYEQYF.

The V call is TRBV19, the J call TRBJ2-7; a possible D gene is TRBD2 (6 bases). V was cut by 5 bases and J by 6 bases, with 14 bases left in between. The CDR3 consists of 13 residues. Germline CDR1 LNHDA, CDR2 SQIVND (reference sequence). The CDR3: CASSPGTGLEQYF. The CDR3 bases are TGTGCCAGTAGTCCGGGGACGGGACTCGAGCAGTACTTC.

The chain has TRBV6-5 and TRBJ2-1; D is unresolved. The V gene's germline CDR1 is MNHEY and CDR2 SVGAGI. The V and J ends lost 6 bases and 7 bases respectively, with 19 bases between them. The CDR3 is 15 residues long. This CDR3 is CASRLGILERNEQFF. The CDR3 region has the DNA TGTGCCAGCAGGCTGGGTATCCTAGAGCGAAATGAGCAGTTCTTC.

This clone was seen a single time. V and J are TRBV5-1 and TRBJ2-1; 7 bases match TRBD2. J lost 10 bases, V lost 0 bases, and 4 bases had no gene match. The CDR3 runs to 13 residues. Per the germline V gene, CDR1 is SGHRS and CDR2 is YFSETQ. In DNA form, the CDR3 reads TGCGCCAGCAGCTTGGGACTAGCAGAAGAGCAGTTCTTC. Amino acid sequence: CASSLGLAEEQFF.

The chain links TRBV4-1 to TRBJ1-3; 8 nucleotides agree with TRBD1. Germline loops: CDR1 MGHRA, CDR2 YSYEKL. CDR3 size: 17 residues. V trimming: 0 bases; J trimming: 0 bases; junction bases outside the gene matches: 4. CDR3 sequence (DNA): TGCGCCAGCAGCCAAGAGGACAGGGCAGCCTCTGGAAACACCATATATTTT. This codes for CASSQEDRAASGNTIYF.

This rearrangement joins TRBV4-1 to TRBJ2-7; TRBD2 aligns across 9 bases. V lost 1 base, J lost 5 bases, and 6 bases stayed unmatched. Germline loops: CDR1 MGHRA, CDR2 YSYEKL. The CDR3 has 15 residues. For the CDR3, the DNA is TGCGCCAGCAGCCAAGTGGGCGGGAGGGACCACGAGCAGTACTTC. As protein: CASSQVGGRDHEQYF.

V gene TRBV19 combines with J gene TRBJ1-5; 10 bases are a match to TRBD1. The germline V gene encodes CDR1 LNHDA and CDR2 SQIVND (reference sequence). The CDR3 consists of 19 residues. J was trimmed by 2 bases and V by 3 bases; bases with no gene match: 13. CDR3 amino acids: CASSIGDRGLRGRNQPQHF. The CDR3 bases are TGTGCCAGTAGTATTGGGGACAGGGGCCTGAGAGGTCGCAATCAGCCCCAGCATTTT. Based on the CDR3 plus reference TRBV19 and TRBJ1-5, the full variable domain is DGGITQSPKYLFRKEGQNVTLSCEQNLNHDAMYWYRQDPGQGLRLIYYSQIVNDFQKGDIAEGYSVSREKKESFPLTVTSAQKNPTAFYLCASSIGDRGLRGRNQPQHFGDGTRLSIL.

The CDR3 protein is CASSQDRVTDTQYF. In nucleotides, the CDR3 is TGTGCCAGCAGCCAAGACAGGGTCACAGATACGCAGTATTTT. V gene TRBV16 combines with J gene TRBJ2-3, with 7 bases fitting TRBD1. Germline V gene lookup returns CDR1 KGHSY and CDR2 FQNENV. There are 14 residues in the CDR3. Trimming took 2 bases from V and 2 from J; bases not matched to a gene: 1. The variable domain in full, with the rest retrieved from reference TRBV16 and TRBJ2-3, is GEEVAQTPKHLVRGEGQKAKLYCAPIKGHSYVFWYQQVLKNEFKFLISFQNENVFDETGMPKERFSAKCLPNSPCSLEIQATKLEDSAVYFCASSQDRVTDTQYFGPGTRLTVL.

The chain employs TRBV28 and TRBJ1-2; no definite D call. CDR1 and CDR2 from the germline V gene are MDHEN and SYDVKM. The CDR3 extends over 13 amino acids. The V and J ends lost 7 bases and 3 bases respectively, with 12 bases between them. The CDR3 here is CASTPVLDYGYTF. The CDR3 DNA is TGTGCCAGCACTCCGGTTTTGGACTATGGCTACACCTTC.

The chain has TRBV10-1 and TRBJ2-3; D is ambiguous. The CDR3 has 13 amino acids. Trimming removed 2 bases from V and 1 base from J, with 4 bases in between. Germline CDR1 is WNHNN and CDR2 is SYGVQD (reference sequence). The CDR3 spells CASSERGTDTQYF. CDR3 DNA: TGCGCCAGCAGTGAGCGCGGCACAGATACGCAGTATTTT.

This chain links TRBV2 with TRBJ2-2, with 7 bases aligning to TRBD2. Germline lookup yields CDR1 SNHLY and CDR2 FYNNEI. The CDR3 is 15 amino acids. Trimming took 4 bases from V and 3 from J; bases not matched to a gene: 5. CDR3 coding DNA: TGTGCCAGCAGTGTAACGGGAGGCGACACCGGGGAGCTGTTTTTT. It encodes CASSVTGGDTGELFF.

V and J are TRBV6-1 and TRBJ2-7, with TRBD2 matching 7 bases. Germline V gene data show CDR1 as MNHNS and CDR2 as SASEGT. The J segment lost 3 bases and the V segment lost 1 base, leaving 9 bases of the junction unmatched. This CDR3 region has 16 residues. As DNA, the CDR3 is TGTGCCAGCAGTGAAGGGGGTGGCGGGGGAGTCTACGAGCAGTACTTC. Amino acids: CASSEGGGGGVYEQYF.

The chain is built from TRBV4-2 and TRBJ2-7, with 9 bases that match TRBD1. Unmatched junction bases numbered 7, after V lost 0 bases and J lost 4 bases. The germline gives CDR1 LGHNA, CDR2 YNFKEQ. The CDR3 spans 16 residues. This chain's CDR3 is CASSQDLTGGSYEQYF. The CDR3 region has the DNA TGTGCCAGCAGCCAAGATTTGACAGGGGGATCGTACGAGCAGTACTTC.

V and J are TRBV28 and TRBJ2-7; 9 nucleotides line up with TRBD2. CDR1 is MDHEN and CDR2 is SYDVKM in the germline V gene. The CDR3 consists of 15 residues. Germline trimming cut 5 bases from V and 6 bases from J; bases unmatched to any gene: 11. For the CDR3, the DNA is TGTGCCAGCAGTCCAGGTTTTAGCGGGAGATTCGAGCAGTACTTC. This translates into CASSPGFSGRFEQYF. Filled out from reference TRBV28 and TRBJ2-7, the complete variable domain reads DVKVTQSSRYLVKRTGEKVFLECVQDMDHENMFWYRQDPGLGLRLIYFSYDVKMKEKGDIPEGYSVSREKKERFSLILESASTNQTSMYLCASSPGFSGRFEQYFGPGTRLTVT.

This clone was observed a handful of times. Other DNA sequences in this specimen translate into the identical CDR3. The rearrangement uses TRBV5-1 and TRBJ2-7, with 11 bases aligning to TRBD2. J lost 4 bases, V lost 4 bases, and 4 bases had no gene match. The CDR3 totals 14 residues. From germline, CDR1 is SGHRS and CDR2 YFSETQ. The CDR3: CASSPTSGSYEQYF. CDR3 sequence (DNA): TGCGCCAGCAGCCCCACTAGCGGGAGTTACGAGCAGTACTTC.

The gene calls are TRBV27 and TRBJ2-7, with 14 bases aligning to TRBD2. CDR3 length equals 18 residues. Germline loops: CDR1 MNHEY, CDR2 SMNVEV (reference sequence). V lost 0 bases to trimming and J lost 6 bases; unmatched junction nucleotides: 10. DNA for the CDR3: TGTGCCAGCAGTTTATCGACTAGCGGGAGGGGAGTCCGGGGCGAGCAGTACTTC. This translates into CASSLSTSGRGVRGEQYF.